This T cell receptor beta chain was identified during a study of blood T cells in healthy people across ages. This clonotype was picked up many times. Its antigen remains unknown. The study's findings and limits: In long-lived donors, naive CD4+ cell counts and diversity exceeded those of aged donors.

The use of a sample-barcoded 5' primer and a J-beta primer mix characterized a second PCR of about 6 to 11 cycles. Through a template-switch adaptor with 12 random nucleotides, each cDNA molecule received a tag. TCRdb fed the 5' RACE reads into MiXCR, producing one record per CDR3 protein. The sample includes about 1.8 million distinct CDR3 sequences, roughly 50% of them seen just once. Germline V lookup: CDR1 SEHNR, CDR2 FQNEAQ (reference sequence). The CDR3 spans 14 residues. The germline V and J ends were trimmed by 3 bases and 5 bases, with 11 bases remaining between them. The chain is built from TRBV7-9 and TRBJ2-1; D possibly uses TRBD1 or TRBD2 (6 bases each). The sequence was obtained from a middle-aged woman in good health. The sequencing sample was made of blood. CDR3 DNA: TGTGCCAGCAGCTTGAGTGGGGGGCACAATGAGCAGTTCTTC. The encoded protein is CASSLSGGHNEQFF.